Following are 21 T cell receptor beta chains from one sample sequenced in a study of blood T cell repertoires in COVID-19. The repertoire was sequenced with immunoSEQ multiplex PCR; TCRdb's copy has only in-frame clones and lacks some. The sample includes about 43,000 clones, nearly 85% of them seen just once. Input material: peripheral blood. These receptors were taken from an older man in a cohort sampled during active COVID-19.

This rearrangement joins TRBV7-9 to TRBJ1-1; D ambiguous. From germline, CDR1 is SEHNR and CDR2 FQNEAQ (reference sequence). V was clipped by 5 bases and J by 5 bases, with 12 bases between them. The CDR3 is 13 amino acids. In DNA form, the CDR3 reads TGTGCCAGCAGCCTACAAGAGAGGACTGAAGCTTTCTTT. It is translated as CASSLQERTEAFF. The full variable domain, its missing parts supplied by reference TRBV7-9 and TRBJ1-1, is DTGVSQNPRHKITKRGQNVTFRCDPISEHNRLYWYRQTLGQGPEFLTYFQNEAQLEKSRLLSDRFSAERPKGSFSTLEIQRTEQGDSAMYLCASSLQERTEAFFGQGTRLTVV.

V gene TRBV6-6 combines with J gene TRBJ1-5, with D possibly TRBD1 on 5 matching bases. CDR1 and CDR2 (germline): MNHNY, SVGAGI (reference sequence). The V and J ends lost 0 bases and 0 bases respectively, with 9 bases between them. The CDR3 contains 16 residues. CDR3 region: CASSYSPRDSNQPQHF. CDR3 DNA: TGTGCCAGCAGTTACTCCCCCAGGGATAGCAATCAGCCCCAGCATTTT.

The chain links TRBV5-1 to TRBJ2-7; 12 positions match TRBD2. The V segment lost 6 bases and the J segment 3 bases; nucleotides outside the gene matches: 7. There are 15 residues in the CDR3. The germline CDR1 and CDR2 sequences are SGHRS and YFSETQ. The CDR3 region is CASTPGTSGLYEQYF. The CDR3 DNA reads TGCGCCAGCACCCCAGGGACTAGCGGGCTCTACGAGCAGTACTTC.

V is TRBV4-1 and J is TRBJ1-3; D gene ambiguous. With 0 bases removed from V and 0 bases from J, the gap between germline ends came to 9 bases. Germline CDR1 MGHRA, CDR2 YSYEKL. The CDR3 loop spans 16 amino acids. This CDR3 is CASSQEVRSSGNTIYF. The DNA for the CDR3 is TGCGCCAGCAGCCAAGAAGTCCGCAGCTCTGGAAACACCATATATTTT.

V usage is TRBV30 and J usage is TRBJ1-5; 7 bases are shared with TRBD1. Trimming cost V 2 bases and J 4 bases; bases outside gene matches: 2. The CDR3 covers 13 residues. Germline CDR1 and CDR2: GTSNPN and SVGIG (reference sequence). The DNA of the CDR3 is TGTGCCTGGAGTATCAGGGGGAATCAGCCCCAGCATTTT. It translates to CAWSIRGNQPQHF.

The V call is TRBV11-2, the J call TRBJ1-3, with unresolved D. The CDR3 runs 14 residues. CDR1 and CDR2 from the germline V gene are SGHAT and FQNNGV. V was shortened by 2 bases and J by 0 bases, with 5 bases between the two germline ends. The CDR3, as DNA: TGTGCCAGCAGCTTAACGAGCTCTGGAAACACCATATATTTT. Encoded protein: CASSLTSSGNTIYF. Supplemented by reference TRBV11-2 and TRBJ1-3, the full variable domain reads EAGVAQSPRYKIIEKRQSVAFWCNPISGHATLYWYQQILGQGPKLLIQFQNNGVVDDSQLPKDRFSAERLKGVDSTLKIQPAKLEDSAVYLCASSLTSSGNTIYFGEGSWLTVV.

This clone was picked up a small number of times. The chain recombines TRBV6-6 with TRBJ2-2; 11 bases match TRBD2. V shed 8 bases, J shed 8 bases, and the junction held 10 bases outside the gene matches. The length of the CDR3 is 15 residues. Germline CDR1 MNHNY, CDR2 SVGAGI (reference sequence). CDR3: CASRGTSGSLGELFF. CDR3 sequence (DNA): TGTGCCAGCCGAGGAACTAGCGGGAGCTTAGGGGAGCTGTTTTTT.

About this clone itself: The sample contains more than one DNA sequence encoding this CDR3. The rearrangement joins TRBV7-9 to TRBJ1-2, with TRBD1 matching 7 bases. V dropped 2 bases and J dropped 5; count of bases not matched to a gene: 2. This CDR3 region has 13 residues. Germline V CDR1 and CDR2: SEHNR, FQNEAQ (reference sequence). The CDR3: CASSLRDSYGYTF. The CDR3 nucleotides are TGTGCCAGCAGCTTAAGGGACAGTTATGGCTACACCTTC.

V gene TRBV2 combines with J gene TRBJ2-3, with D perhaps TRBD1 (6 bases). The CDR3 has 15 residues. Germline assignment: CDR1 SNHLY and CDR2 FYNNEI. V dropped 1 base and J dropped 3 bases, with 11 bases sitting between them. The CDR3 sequence: CASSEGDTNTDTQYF. CDR3 nucleotide sequence: TGTGCCAGCAGTGAAGGGGACACCAATACAGATACGCAGTATTTT.

The J gene is TRBJ1-1, the V gene TRBV5-6, with D uncertain. V was shortened by 0 bases and J by 0 bases, with 15 bases between the two germline ends. Germline assignment: CDR1 SGHDT and CDR2 YYEEEE. The CDR3 length is 17 residues. The CDR3 sequence: CASSLGRHGGMNTEAFF. The CDR3 DNA sequence: TGTGCCAGCAGCTTGGGCCGACACGGAGGTATGAACACTGAAGCTTTCTTT. The full variable domain, in which reference TRBV5-6 and TRBJ1-1 provide the parts outside the CDR3, is DAGVTQSPTHLIKTRGQQVTLRCSPKSGHDTVSWYQQALGQGPQFIFQYYEEEERQRGNFPDRFSGHQFPNYSSELNVNALLLGDSALYLCASSLGRHGGMNTEAFFGQGTRLTVV.

The rearrangement joins TRBV5-4 to TRBJ2-5; 9 bases align to TRBD1. CDR3 length: 14 residues. CDR1 is SGHNT and CDR2 is YYREEE in the germline V gene (reference sequence). After removal of 4 bases from V and 1 base from J, the junction contained 2 bases not matched to a gene. Here the CDR3 DNA reads TGTGCCAGCAGCACGGGACAGGGCCAAGAGACCCAGTACTTC. Its protein is CASSTGQGQETQYF.

The chain joins TRBV11-2 to TRBJ1-2; D gene unclear. This CDR3 spans 14 amino acids. Trimming pared 2 bases from V and 2 bases from J, leaving 9 bases between. CDR1 and CDR2 from the germline V gene are SGHAT and FQNNGV. CDR3 DNA: TGTGCCAGCAGCTTAAACGCACTCAACTATGGCTACACCTTC. It is translated as CASSLNALNYGYTF.

The rearrangement uses TRBV5-1 and TRBJ2-5, with 7 bases that match TRBD1. Germline V CDR1 and CDR2: SGHRS, YFSETQ. This CDR3 comprises 15 residues. V was pared by 0 bases and J by 3 bases, with 5 bases of the junction left unmatched. CDR3 in DNA: TGCGCCAGCAGCTTGGGAAGACAGGGTAAAGAGACCCAGTACTTC. Residues: CASSLGRQGKETQYF.

J is TRBJ1-3 and V is TRBV9; no firm D call. Germline V gene data show CDR1 as SGDLS and CDR2 as YYNGEE. The CDR3 sequence is 13 residues long. V shed 3 bases and J shed 2 bases, with 6 bases lying between them. The CDR3 DNA reads TGTGCCAGCAGCGGCCGGGCTGGAAACACCATATATTTT. It specifies CASSGRAGNTIYF.

The chain joins TRBV15 to TRBJ1-4; no firm D call. Trimming removed 9 bases from V and 3 bases from J, with 11 bases in between. This CDR3 has 13 amino acids. The germline gives CDR1 LNHNV, CDR2 YYDKDF (reference sequence). The DNA of the CDR3 is TGTGCCACGTCCCCCCCGTCTAATGAAAAACTGTTTTTT. Its protein product is CATSPPSNEKLFF.

This clone was seen only a few times. The chain links TRBV28 to TRBJ2-3; TRBD2 might be the D (6 bases). The germline V and J ends were trimmed by 8 bases and 3 bases, with 21 bases remaining between them. CDR1 MDHEN and CDR2 SYDVKM come from the germline V gene. The CDR3 has 16 amino acids. CDR3 amino acids: CASGAWEAKWTDTQYF. In nucleotides, the CDR3 is TGTGCCAGCGGAGCCTGGGAGGCCAAATGGACAGATACGCAGTATTTT.

This rearrangement joins TRBV24-1 to TRBJ2-3; D is unclear. Germline CDR1 KGHDR, CDR2 SFDVKD. V gave up 5 bases and J gave up 0 bases, with 8 bases separating them. The CDR3 is made up of 14 amino acids. CDR3 loop: CATSAGRSTDTQYF. In nucleotides, the CDR3 is TGTGCCACCAGTGCCGGCAGGAGCACAGATACGCAGTATTTT.

This sequence joins TRBV2 and TRBJ2-7; the D is unclear. Looked up from germline, CDR1 is SNHLY and CDR2 is FYNNEI. The CDR3 spans 15 residues. V lost 4 bases to trimming and J lost 8 bases, with 21 bases between them. The DNA for the CDR3 is TGTGCCAGCAGTGGCCTGGAGACCCGCTCACTAAAGCAGTACTTC. Its protein product is CASSGLETRSLKQYF.

The V and J genes are TRBV30 and TRBJ1-5; D uncertain. This CDR3 has 13 amino acids. V lost 2 bases, J lost 6 bases, and 11 bases lay in between. The germline V gene has CDR1 GTSNPN and CDR2 SVGIG (reference sequence). The CDR3 bases are TGTGCCTGGAGTAAAAGGGAGAGTCAGCCCCAGCATTTT. It specifies CAWSKRESQPQHF.

The chain links TRBV7-2 to TRBJ1-3; D may be TRBD1 (6 bases). Germline V gene lookup returns CDR1 SGHTA and CDR2 FQGNSA. The CDR3 extends over 13 amino acids. V gave up 2 bases and J gave up 7 bases, with 9 bases separating them. Written as DNA, the CDR3 is TGTGCCAGCAGCTTAAGGGGGGGGAACACCATATATTTT. This encodes CASSLRGGNTIYF.

The chain employs TRBV30 and TRBJ2-1, with D possibly being TRBD2 (6 bases). Germline assignment: CDR1 GTSNPN and CDR2 SVGIG (reference sequence). V lost 2 bases and J 8 bases, leaving 16 bases between the germline ends. CDR3 length: 14 residues. The CDR3 region has the DNA TGTGCCTGGAGTCCACCGGGAGCCCGCTATGAGCAGTTCTTC. As protein: CAWSPPGARYEQFF.